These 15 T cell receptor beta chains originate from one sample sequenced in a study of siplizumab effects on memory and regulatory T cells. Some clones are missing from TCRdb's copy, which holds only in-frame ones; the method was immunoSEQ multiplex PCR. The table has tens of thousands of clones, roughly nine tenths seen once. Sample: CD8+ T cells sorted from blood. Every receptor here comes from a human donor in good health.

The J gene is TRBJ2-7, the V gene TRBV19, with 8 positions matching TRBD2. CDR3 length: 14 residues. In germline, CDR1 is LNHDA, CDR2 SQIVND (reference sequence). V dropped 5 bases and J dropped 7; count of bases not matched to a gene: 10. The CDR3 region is CASSVTGGPVEQYF. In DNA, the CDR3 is TGTGCCAGTAGTGTAACGGGAGGGCCGGTAGAGCAGTACTTC. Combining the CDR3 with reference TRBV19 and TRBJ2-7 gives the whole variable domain DGGITQSPKYLFRKEGQNVTLSCEQNLNHDAMYWYRQDPGQGLRLIYYSQIVNDFQKGDIAEGYSVSREKKESFPLTVTSAQKNPTAFYLCASSVTGGPVEQYFGPGTRLTVT.

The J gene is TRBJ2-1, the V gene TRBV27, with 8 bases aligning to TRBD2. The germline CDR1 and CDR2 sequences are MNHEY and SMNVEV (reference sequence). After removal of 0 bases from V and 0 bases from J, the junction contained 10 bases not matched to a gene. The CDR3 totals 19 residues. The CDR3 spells CASSLSGLAGASSYNEQFF. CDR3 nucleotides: TGTGCCAGCAGTTTATCGGGGCTAGCGGGTGCTAGCTCCTACAATGAGCAGTTCTTC.

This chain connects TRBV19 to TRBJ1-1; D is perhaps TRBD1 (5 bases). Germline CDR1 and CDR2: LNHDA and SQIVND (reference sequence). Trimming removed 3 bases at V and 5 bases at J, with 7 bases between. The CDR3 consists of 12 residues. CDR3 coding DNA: TGTGCCAGTAGTATCGACAGAACTGAAGCTTTCTTT. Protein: CASSIDRTEAFF.

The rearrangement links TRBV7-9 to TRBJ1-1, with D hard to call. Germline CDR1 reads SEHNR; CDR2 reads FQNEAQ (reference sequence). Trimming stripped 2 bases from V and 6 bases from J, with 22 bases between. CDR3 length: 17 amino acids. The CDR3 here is CASSLNKMEQPNAEAFF. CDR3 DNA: TGTGCCAGCAGCTTAAATAAAATGGAACAACCAAACGCTGAAGCTTTCTTT.

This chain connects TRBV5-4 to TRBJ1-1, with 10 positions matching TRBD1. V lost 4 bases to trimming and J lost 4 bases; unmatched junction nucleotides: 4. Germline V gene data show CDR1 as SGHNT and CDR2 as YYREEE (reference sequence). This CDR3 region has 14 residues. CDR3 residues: CASSPWDRGTEAFF. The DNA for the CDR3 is TGTGCCAGCAGCCCCTGGGACAGGGGCACTGAAGCTTTCTTT.

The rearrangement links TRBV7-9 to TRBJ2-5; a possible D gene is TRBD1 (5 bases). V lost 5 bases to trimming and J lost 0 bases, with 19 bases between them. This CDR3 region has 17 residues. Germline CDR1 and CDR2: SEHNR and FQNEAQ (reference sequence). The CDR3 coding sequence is TGTGCCAGCAGCCGAGGACATCTTGACGGATACCAAGAGACCCAGTACTTC. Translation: CASSRGHLDGYQETQYF.

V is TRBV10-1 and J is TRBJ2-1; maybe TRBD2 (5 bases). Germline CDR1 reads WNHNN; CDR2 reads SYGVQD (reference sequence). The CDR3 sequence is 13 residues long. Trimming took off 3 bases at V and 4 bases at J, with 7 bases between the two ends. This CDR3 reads CASSEIAYNEQFF. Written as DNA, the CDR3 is TGCGCCAGCAGTGAAATAGCGTACAATGAGCAGTTCTTC.

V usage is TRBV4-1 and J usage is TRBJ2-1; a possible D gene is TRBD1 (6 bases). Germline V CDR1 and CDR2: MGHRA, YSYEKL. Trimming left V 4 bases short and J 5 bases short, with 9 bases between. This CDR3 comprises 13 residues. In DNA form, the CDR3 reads TGCGCCAGCAGCCCAGGGGAGCACAATGAGCAGTTCTTC. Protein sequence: CASSPGEHNEQFF.

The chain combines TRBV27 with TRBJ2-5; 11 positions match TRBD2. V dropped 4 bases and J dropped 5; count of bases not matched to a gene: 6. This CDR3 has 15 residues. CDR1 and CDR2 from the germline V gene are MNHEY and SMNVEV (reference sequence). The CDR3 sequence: CASSWISGGVETQYF. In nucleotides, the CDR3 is TGTGCCAGCAGTTGGATTAGCGGGGGGGTTGAGACCCAGTACTTC.

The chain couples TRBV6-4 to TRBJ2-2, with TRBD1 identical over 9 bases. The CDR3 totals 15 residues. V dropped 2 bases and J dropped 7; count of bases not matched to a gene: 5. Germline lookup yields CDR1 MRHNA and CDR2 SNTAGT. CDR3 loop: CASSDTGGFGGELFF. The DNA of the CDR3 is TGTGCCAGCAGTGACACAGGGGGCTTTGGCGGGGAGCTGTTTTTT.

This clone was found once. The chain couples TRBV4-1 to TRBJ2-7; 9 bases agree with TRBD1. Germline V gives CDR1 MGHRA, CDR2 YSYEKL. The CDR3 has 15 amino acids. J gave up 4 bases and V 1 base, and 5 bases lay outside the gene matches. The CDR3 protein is CASSQAGTGTYEQYF. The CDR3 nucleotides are TGCGCCAGCAGCCAAGCCGGGACAGGGACGTACGAGCAGTACTTC.

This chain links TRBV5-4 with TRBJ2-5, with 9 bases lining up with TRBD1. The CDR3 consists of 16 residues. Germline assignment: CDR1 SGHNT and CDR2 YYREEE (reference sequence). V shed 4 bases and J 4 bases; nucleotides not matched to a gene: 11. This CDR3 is CASSPQKGQGRETQYF. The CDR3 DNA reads TGTGCCAGCAGCCCCCAAAAGGGACAGGGACGAGAGACCCAGTACTTC. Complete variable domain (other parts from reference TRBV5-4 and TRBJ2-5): ETGVTQSPTHLIKTRGQQVTLRCSSQSGHNTVSWYQQALGQGPQFIFQYYREEENGRGNFPPRFSGLQFPNYSSELNVNALELDDSALYLCASSPQKGQGRETQYFGPGTRLLVL.

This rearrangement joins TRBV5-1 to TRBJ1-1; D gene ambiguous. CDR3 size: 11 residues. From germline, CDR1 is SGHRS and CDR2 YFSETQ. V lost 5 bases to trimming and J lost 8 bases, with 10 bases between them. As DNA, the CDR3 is TGCGCCAGCAGATTCGGAGGGGAAGCTTTCTTT. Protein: CASRFGGEAFF. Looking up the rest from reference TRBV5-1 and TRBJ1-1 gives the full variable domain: KAGVTQTPRYLIKTRGQQVTLSCSPISGHRSVSWYQQTPGQGLQFLFEYFSETQRNKGNFPGRFSGRQFSNSRSEMNVSTLELGDSALYLCASRFGGEAFFGQGTRLTVV.

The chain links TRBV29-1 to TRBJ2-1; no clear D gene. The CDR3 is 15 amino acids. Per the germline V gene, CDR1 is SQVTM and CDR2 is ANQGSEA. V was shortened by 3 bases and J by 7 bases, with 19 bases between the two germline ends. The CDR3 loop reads CSVEVWQPGQNEQFF. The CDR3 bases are TGCAGCGTTGAGGTTTGGCAGCCCGGGCAGAATGAGCAGTTCTTC.

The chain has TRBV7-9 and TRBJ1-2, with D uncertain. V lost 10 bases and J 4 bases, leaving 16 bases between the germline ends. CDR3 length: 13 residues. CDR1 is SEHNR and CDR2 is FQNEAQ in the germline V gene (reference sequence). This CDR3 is CATSLAGVYGYTF. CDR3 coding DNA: TGTGCCACCTCCTTGGCAGGAGTCTATGGCTACACCTTC. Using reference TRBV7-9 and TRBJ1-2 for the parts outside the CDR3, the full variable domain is DTGVSQNPRHKITKRGQNVTFRCDPISEHNRLYWYRQTLGQGPEFLTYFQNEAQLEKSRLLSDRFSAERPKGSFSTLEIQRTEQGDSAMYLCATSLAGVYGYTFGSGTRLTVV.